This TCR beta chain was documented in a study of human T cells and chemical hapten exposure. This CDR3 spans 17 amino acids. The germline CDR1 and CDR2 sequences are MDHEN and SYDVKM. The V segment lost 5 bases and the J segment 0 bases; nucleotides outside the gene matches: 8. The time point is: patch test 1, 2 weeks after DPC sensitization. The sample's treatment: therapeutic diphenylcyclopropenone sensitization with weekly scalp DPC. Unique molecular identifiers were attached to individual cDNA molecules within the library. TCRdb recomputed calls from the RACE reads with MiXCR, one row per CDR3 protein. The table includes 70,000 to 75,000 distinct CDR3 sequences, more than 30% detected once.

This specimen was whole blood, taken in connection with sensitization to the hapten diphenylcyclopropenone (DPC). This chain uses TRBV28 with TRBJ1-5; 9 nucleotides match TRBD1. The receptor was isolated from a man aged 35-49 years with alopecia areata. Some clones in this sample may be carry-over from other donors' samples. In DNA, the CDR3 is TGTGCCAGCAGTCAGGGGACAGGGCCCTATAGCAATCAGCCCCAGCATTTT. The encoded protein is CASSQGTGPYSNQPQHF.